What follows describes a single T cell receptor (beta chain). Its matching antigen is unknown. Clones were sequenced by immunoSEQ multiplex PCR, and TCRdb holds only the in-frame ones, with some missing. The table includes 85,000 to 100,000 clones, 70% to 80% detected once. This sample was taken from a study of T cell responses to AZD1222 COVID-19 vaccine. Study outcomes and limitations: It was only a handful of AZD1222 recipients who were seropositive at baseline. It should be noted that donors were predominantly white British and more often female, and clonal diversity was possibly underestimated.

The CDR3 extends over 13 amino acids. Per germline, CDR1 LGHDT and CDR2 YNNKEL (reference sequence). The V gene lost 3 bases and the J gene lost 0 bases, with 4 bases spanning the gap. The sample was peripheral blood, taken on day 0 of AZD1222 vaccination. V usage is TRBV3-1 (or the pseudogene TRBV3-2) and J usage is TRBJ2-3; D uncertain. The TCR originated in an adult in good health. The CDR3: CASSHGSTDTQYF. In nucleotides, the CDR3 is TGTGCCAGCAGCCATGGGAGCACAGATACGCAGTATTTT.